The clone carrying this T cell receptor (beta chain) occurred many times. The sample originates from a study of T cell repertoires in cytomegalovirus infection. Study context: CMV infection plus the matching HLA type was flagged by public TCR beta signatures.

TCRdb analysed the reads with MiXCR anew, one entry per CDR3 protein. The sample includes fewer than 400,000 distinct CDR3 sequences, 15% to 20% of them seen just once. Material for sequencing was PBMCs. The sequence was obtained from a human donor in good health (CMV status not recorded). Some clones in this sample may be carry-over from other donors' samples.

The CDR3 DNA sequence: TGTGCCAGCAGCCAAGGTTGGGGTGACTACAATGAGCAGTTCTTC. Translation: CASSQGWGDYNEQFF. The chain has TRBV11-2 and TRBJ2-1; D gene ambiguous. Germline V gives CDR1 SGHAT, CDR2 FQNNGV. The CDR3 spans 15 residues. V gave up 5 bases and J gave up 3 bases, with 14 bases separating them.